This is a list of T cell receptor beta chains from one sample in a study of OX40 agonist ivuxolimab in advanced cancers. TCRdb's table, derived via immunoSEQ multiplex PCR, lists solely in-frame clones and lacks some. The top ten clones hold 9.5% to 15% of a sample with about 8,900 clones, roughly 90% of them seen once. The sample was CD4+ or CD8+ T cells sorted from blood, taken in a trial of the OX40 agonist ivuxolimab. All receptors come from an adult with an advanced solid tumor such as melanoma, head and neck, liver or kidney cancer. CDR3s include the opening cysteine and the closing phenylalanine or tryptophan. The D gene is left open where the match is weak. Not every row has a clone size; where given, it reads once, few, many or a size class.

abundance: NA; len: 12; j_gene: TRBJ2-3; d_gene: NA; v_gene: TRBV10-3; CDR3aa: CAIGVGADTQYF; CDR3nt: TGTGCCATCGGGGTCGGGGCGGATACGCAGTATTTT
abundance: NA; len: 12; j_gene: TRBJ2-7; d_gene: NA; v_gene: TRBV19; CDR3aa: CASSRRGDEQYF; CDR3nt: TGTGCCAGTAGTAGAAGGGGCGACGAGCAGTACTTC
abundance: NA; len: 13; j_gene: TRBJ2-5; d_gene: NA; v_gene: TRBV6-1; CDR3aa: CASSESIRETQYF; CDR3nt: TGTGCCAGCAGTGAAAGTATTAGAGAGACCCAGTACTTC
abundance: NA; len: 13; j_gene: TRBJ2-7; d_gene: NA; v_gene: TRBV27; CDR3aa: CASSFWASYEQYF; CDR3nt: TGTGCCAGCAGTTTTTGGGCCTCCTACGAGCAGTACTTC
abundance: NA; len: 13; j_gene: TRBJ2-5; d_gene: NA; v_gene: TRBV11-2; CDR3aa: CASSPGEKETQYF; CDR3nt: TGTGCCAGCAGCCCCGGAGAGAAAGAGACCCAGTACTTC
abundance: few; len: 16; j_gene: TRBJ2-5; d_gene: NA; v_gene: TRBV7-5; CDR3aa: CARSRDEGQGSKTQYF; CDR3nt: TGTGCCAGAAGCAGAGATGAAGGACAGGGGTCTAAGACCCAGTACTTC
abundance: NA; len: 15; j_gene: TRBJ2-1; d_gene: NA; v_gene: TRBV11-2; CDR3aa: CASSRHLDGFNEQFF; CDR3nt: TGTGCCAGCAGCCGACACCTTGACGGGTTCAATGAGCAGTTCTTC
abundance: large; len: 17; j_gene: TRBJ2-5; d_gene: TRBD2; v_gene: TRBV5-5; CDR3aa: CASSPPPGTRSWETQYF; CDR3nt: TGTGCCAGCAGCCCACCTCCCGGGACTAGGAGTTGGGAGACCCAGTACTTC
abundance: NA; len: 14; j_gene: TRBJ1-1; d_gene: NA; v_gene: TRBV5-4; CDR3aa: CASSLKGWAGGAFF; CDR3nt: TGTGCCAGCAGCTTGAAGGGGTGGGCCGGAGGAGCTTTCTTT
abundance: NA; len: 14; j_gene: TRBJ2-2; d_gene: TRBD2; v_gene: TRBV7-3; CDR3aa: CASAREGNTGELFF; CDR3nt: TGTGCCAGCGCGCGGGAGGGGAACACCGGGGAGCTGTTTTTT
abundance: NA; len: 16; j_gene: TRBJ2-2; d_gene: TRBD2; v_gene: TRBV5-4; CDR3aa: CASSLGTSGRTGELFF; CDR3nt: TGTGCCAGCAGCTTGGGGACTAGCGGGAGGACCGGGGAGCTGTTTTTT
abundance: NA; len: 14; j_gene: TRBJ2-7; d_gene: TRBD2; v_gene: TRBV28; CDR3aa: CASTAGGPTYEQYF; CDR3nt: TGTGCCAGCACTGCGGGAGGGCCTACCTACGAGCAGTACTTC
abundance: few; len: 16; j_gene: TRBJ1-1; d_gene: NA; v_gene: TRBV5-1; CDR3aa: CASSLGSPGWNTEAFF; CDR3nt: TGCGCCAGCAGCTTGGGATCACCGGGTTGGAACACTGAAGCTTTCTTT
abundance: NA; len: 17; j_gene: TRBJ2-7; d_gene: NA; v_gene: TRBV4-1; CDR3aa: CASSQDRSGGISYEQYF; CDR3nt: TGCGCCAGCAGCCAAGATAGGTCCGGCGGTATAAGCTACGAGCAGTACTTC
abundance: NA; len: 15; j_gene: TRBJ1-2; d_gene: TRBD1; v_gene: TRBV15; CDR3aa: CATSTGQGAVYGYTF; CDR3nt: TGTGCCACCAGCACCGGACAGGGAGCAGTCTATGGCTACACCTTC
abundance: NA; len: 18; j_gene: TRBJ2-7; d_gene: NA; v_gene: TRBV6-1; CDR3aa: CASSEISPGEVGSYEQYF; CDR3nt: TGTGCCAGCAGTGAAATTTCCCCCGGGGAGGTGGGGTCCTACGAGCAGTACTTC
abundance: NA; len: 14; j_gene: TRBJ1-5; d_gene: TRBD1; v_gene: TRBV6-5; CDR3aa: CASSYADRGWPQHF; CDR3nt: TGTGCCAGCAGTTACGCCGACAGGGGATGGCCCCAGCATTTT
abundance: NA; len: 16; j_gene: TRBJ2-3; d_gene: NA; v_gene: TRBV5-1; CDR3aa: CASSWGRGSGSDTQYF; CDR3nt: TGCGCCAGCAGCTGGGGGAGGGGGAGTGGGTCAGATACGCAGTATTTT
abundance: NA; len: 13; j_gene: TRBJ2-1; d_gene: TRBD2; v_gene: TRBV7-9; CDR3aa: CASSSSLLAVKFF; CDR3nt: TGTGCCAGCAGCTCGTCCCTACTAGCGGTTAAGTTCTTC
abundance: NA; len: 15; j_gene: TRBJ2-7; d_gene: NA; v_gene: TRBV28; CDR3aa: CASSSPRAATDEQYF; CDR3nt: TGTGCCAGCAGTTCTCCTCGGGCCGCGACGGACGAGCAGTACTTC